A selection of T cell receptor beta chains follows, all from one sample in a study of blood T cells in healthy people across ages. TCRdb recomputed calls from the 5' RACE reads with MiXCR, one row per CDR3 protein. The sample carries about 1.8 million distinct CDR3 sequences, 49% recorded once. Sample: blood. These receptors were collected from a woman between 40 and 55 years old in good health. Both conserved end residues are part of each CDR3. The order of the fields is D gene, V gene, clone size, J gene, CDR3 DNA, CDR3 protein. The D gene is left open where the match is weak. Expanded clones are given a class, and other clones once, few, many or no size at all.

d_call: TRBD2
v_call: TRBV12-3/TRBV12-4
clone_size: few
j_call: TRBJ2-3
cdr3_nt: TGTGCCAGCACCCCCGGACTAGCTGGGGATACGCAGTATTTT
cdr3_aa: CASTPGLAGDTQYF

d_call: TRBD1
v_call: TRBV20-1
clone_size: .
j_call: TRBJ2-7
cdr3_nt: TGCAGTGCTAGAATGACAGGGGGTATTTTGGGCGAGCAGTACTTC
cdr3_aa: CSARMTGGILGEQYF

d_call: TRBD2
v_call: TRBV20-1
clone_size: .
j_call: TRBJ2-1
cdr3_nt: TGCAGTGCAGAGGCTAGCGGGGGGGCCGGGGAGCAGTTCTTC
cdr3_aa: CSAEASGGAGEQFF

d_call: .
v_call: TRBV7-9
clone_size: .
j_call: TRBJ2-7
cdr3_nt: TGTGCCAGCAGCTCACAACCGGGACCGAGCAACGAGCAGTACTTC
cdr3_aa: CASSSQPGPSNEQYF

d_call: TRBD1
v_call: TRBV7-2
clone_size: few
j_call: TRBJ1-4
cdr3_nt: TGTGCCAGCAGCGATCCGGGACAGGGGATTGAAAAACTGTTTTTT
cdr3_aa: CASSDPGQGIEKLFF

d_call: .
v_call: TRBV7-6
clone_size: .
j_call: TRBJ1-2
cdr3_nt: TGTGCCAGCAGCTTAGCCGGGACCCTCCTTAGACGCTATGGCTACACCTTC
cdr3_aa: CASSLAGTLLRRYGYTF

d_call: .
v_call: TRBV5-1
clone_size: .
j_call: TRBJ2-1
cdr3_nt: TGCGCCAGCTTTTCAGGGGAGTCCTACAATGAGCAGTTCTTC
cdr3_aa: CASFSGESYNEQFF

d_call: .
v_call: TRBV20-1
clone_size: .
j_call: TRBJ2-1
cdr3_nt: TGCAGTGCTAGACGTTCGGGACACCAGTCCTACAATGAGCAGTTCTTC
cdr3_aa: CSARRSGHQSYNEQFF

d_call: TRBD2
v_call: TRBV29-1
clone_size: .
j_call: TRBJ2-1
cdr3_nt: TGCAGCGTTGAAGGGACTAGCGGGGGGCGCAGAGGCAGGGACAATGAGCAGTTCTTC
cdr3_aa: CSVEGTSGGRRGRDNEQFF

d_call: TRBD1
v_call: TRBV6-5
clone_size: .
j_call: TRBJ1-2
cdr3_nt: TGTGCCAGCAGCCGAGGGACAGGGGAGGGCGGCTACACCTTC
cdr3_aa: CASSRGTGEGGYTF

d_call: .
v_call: TRBV7-3
clone_size: .
j_call: TRBJ2-5
cdr3_nt: TGTGCCAGCAGCTCGGGACCTCTACAAGAGACCCAGTACTTC
cdr3_aa: CASSSGPLQETQYF

d_call: .
v_call: TRBV5-1
clone_size: .
j_call: TRBJ2-3
cdr3_nt: TGCGCCAGCAGCTTGGACAGAAATACGCAGTATTTT
cdr3_aa: CASSLDRNTQYF

d_call: TRBD1
v_call: TRBV6-2/TRBV6-3
clone_size: few
j_call: TRBJ2-3
cdr3_nt: TGTGCCAGCACCTTCGGACAGGAGAGCACAGATACGCAGTATTTT
cdr3_aa: CASTFGQESTDTQYF

d_call: TRBD1
v_call: TRBV3-1
clone_size: few
j_call: TRBJ2-7
cdr3_nt: TGTGCCAGCAGCCCACGGACAGGGTATCCCTACGAGCAGTACTTC
cdr3_aa: CASSPRTGYPYEQYF

d_call: .
v_call: TRBV5-1
clone_size: few
j_call: TRBJ2-6
cdr3_nt: TGCGCCAGCAGCCCGGGGGTTCTTGGGGCCAACGTCCTGACTTTC
cdr3_aa: CASSPGVLGANVLTF

d_call: .
v_call: TRBV12-3/TRBV12-4
clone_size: .
j_call: TRBJ2-3
cdr3_nt: TGTGCCAGCAGTTTATCCGGGAGAAGAGGCACAGATACGCAGTATTTT
cdr3_aa: CASSLSGRRGTDTQYF

d_call: .
v_call: TRBV4-3
clone_size: .
j_call: TRBJ2-5
cdr3_nt: TGCGCCAGCAGCCCAACCTGGGAACAAGAGACCCAGTACTTC
cdr3_aa: CASSPTWEQETQYF

d_call: TRBD1
v_call: TRBV4-3
clone_size: .
j_call: TRBJ2-1
cdr3_nt: TGCGCCAGCAGCCAACAAACAGGGGGCGCATCATCCTACAATGAGCAGTTCTTC
cdr3_aa: CASSQQTGGASSYNEQFF

d_call: .
v_call: TRBV15
clone_size: .
j_call: TRBJ2-5
cdr3_nt: TGTGCCACCAGCAGAGGACAGGTCTCAAAGACCCAGTACTTC
cdr3_aa: CATSRGQVSKTQYF

d_call: .
v_call: TRBV7-2
clone_size: .
j_call: TRBJ1-1
cdr3_nt: TGTGCCAGCAGCTTAGGGGCCGGGGCGAACACTGAAGCTTTCTTT
cdr3_aa: CASSLGAGANTEAFF

d_call: TRBD1
v_call: TRBV28
clone_size: .
j_call: TRBJ1-6
cdr3_nt: TGTGCCAGCAGTTTTCCGGGACAGGGGATTAAAGGAGGATCACCCCTCCACTTT
cdr3_aa: CASSFPGQGIKGGSPLHF

d_call: .
v_call: TRBV5-1
clone_size: .
j_call: TRBJ2-1
cdr3_nt: TGCGCCAGCAGCTACCAGGGAGCGGCGTACAATGAGCAGTTCTTC
cdr3_aa: CASSYQGAAYNEQFF

d_call: TRBD1
v_call: TRBV7-8
clone_size: .
j_call: TRBJ1-6
cdr3_nt: TGTGCCAGCAGCCTAAGTCGGGACAGGGGAAATTCACCCCTCCACTTT
cdr3_aa: CASSLSRDRGNSPLHF

d_call: .
v_call: TRBV20-1
clone_size: .
j_call: TRBJ2-1
cdr3_nt: TGCAGTGCTTCGTGGGGGGGGGCCGGCAATGAGCAGTTCTTC
cdr3_aa: CSASWGGAGNEQFF

d_call: .
v_call: TRBV13
clone_size: .
j_call: TRBJ2-3
cdr3_nt: TGTGCCAGCCTCGGACATAGGACAGATACGCAGTATTTT
cdr3_aa: CASLGHRTDTQYF

d_call: .
v_call: TRBV7-2
clone_size: .
j_call: TRBJ2-1
cdr3_nt: TGTGCCACTCGGTCCCAGGGCTCCTACAATGAGCAGTTCTTC
cdr3_aa: CATRSQGSYNEQFF

d_call: TRBD2
v_call: TRBV4-2
clone_size: few
j_call: TRBJ2-5
cdr3_nt: TGTGCCAGCAGCCCTCGGGGGGGCTCGTACCAAGAGACCCAGTACTTC
cdr3_aa: CASSPRGGSYQETQYF

d_call: .
v_call: TRBV7-2
clone_size: .
j_call: TRBJ1-4
cdr3_nt: TGTGCCAGCAGCTCCGGACTGGGCCCTAATGAAAAACTGTTTTTT
cdr3_aa: CASSSGLGPNEKLFF

d_call: .
v_call: TRBV7-9
clone_size: .
j_call: TRBJ2-7
cdr3_nt: TGTGCCAGCACTCTCCCGGCGGGGGCGGGCGACGAGCAGTACTTC
cdr3_aa: CASTLPAGAGDEQYF

d_call: .
v_call: TRBV4-1
clone_size: .
j_call: TRBJ2-1
cdr3_nt: TGCGCCAGCAGTCCGGGAAAAGGGGGTAACTACAATGAGCAGTTCTTC
cdr3_aa: CASSPGKGGNYNEQFF

d_call: .
v_call: TRBV14
clone_size: .
j_call: TRBJ1-1
cdr3_nt: TGTGCCAGCAGCCAAGACACATACATGAACACTGAAGCTTTCTTT
cdr3_aa: CASSQDTYMNTEAFF

d_call: TRBD1
v_call: TRBV29-1
clone_size: .
j_call: TRBJ2-5
cdr3_nt: TGCAGCGTTGAAGATCCGATAGTGGGGCAGGGGGCTGGAGAGACCCAGTACTTC
cdr3_aa: CSVEDPIVGQGAGETQYF

d_call: .
v_call: TRBV29-1
clone_size: .
j_call: TRBJ2-3
cdr3_nt: TGCAGCTTTTCGGGGGCAGATACGCAGTATTTT
cdr3_aa: CSFSGADTQYF

d_call: TRBD2
v_call: TRBV4-1
clone_size: few
j_call: TRBJ2-7
cdr3_nt: TGCGCCAGCAGCCAAGCGTTAGCGGGGGGGCCCTACGAGCAGTACTTC
cdr3_aa: CASSQALAGGPYEQYF

d_call: .
v_call: TRBV20-1
clone_size: few
j_call: TRBJ1-2
cdr3_nt: TGCAGTGCTGCCCCACCCGGGACCGCCAACTATGGCTACACCTTC
cdr3_aa: CSAAPPGTANYGYTF

d_call: TRBD2
v_call: TRBV10-3
clone_size: .
j_call: TRBJ2-7
cdr3_nt: TGTGCCATCAGTGAGTCTCTTAGCGGGGAGCCTTACGAGCAGTACTTC
cdr3_aa: CAISESLSGEPYEQYF

d_call: .
v_call: TRBV4-2
clone_size: .
j_call: TRBJ2-5
cdr3_nt: TGTGCCAGCAGCCAAGTTCCTTCGGAGACCCAGTACTTC
cdr3_aa: CASSQVPSETQYF